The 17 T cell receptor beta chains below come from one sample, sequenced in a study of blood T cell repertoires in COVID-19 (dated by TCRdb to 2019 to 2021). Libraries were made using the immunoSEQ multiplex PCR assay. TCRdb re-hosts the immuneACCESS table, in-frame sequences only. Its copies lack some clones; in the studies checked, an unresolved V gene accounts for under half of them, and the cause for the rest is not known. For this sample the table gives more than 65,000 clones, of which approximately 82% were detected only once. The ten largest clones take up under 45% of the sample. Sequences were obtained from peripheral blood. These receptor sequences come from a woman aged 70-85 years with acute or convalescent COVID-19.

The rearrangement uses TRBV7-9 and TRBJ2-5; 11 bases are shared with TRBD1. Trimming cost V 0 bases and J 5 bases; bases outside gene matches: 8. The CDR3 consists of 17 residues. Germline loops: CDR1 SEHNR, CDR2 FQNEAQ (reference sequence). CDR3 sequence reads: CASSLALRTGGDETQYF. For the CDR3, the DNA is TGTGCCAGCAGCTTAGCCTTAAGGACAGGGGGCGATGAGACCCAGTACTTC.

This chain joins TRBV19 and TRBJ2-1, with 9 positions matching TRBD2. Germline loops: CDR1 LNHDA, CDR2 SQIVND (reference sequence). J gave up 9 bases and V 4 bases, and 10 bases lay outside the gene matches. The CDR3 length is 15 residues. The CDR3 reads CASSRGSGSPGEQFF. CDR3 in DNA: TGTGCCAGTAGTAGGGGTAGCGGGAGTCCCGGTGAGCAGTTCTTC.

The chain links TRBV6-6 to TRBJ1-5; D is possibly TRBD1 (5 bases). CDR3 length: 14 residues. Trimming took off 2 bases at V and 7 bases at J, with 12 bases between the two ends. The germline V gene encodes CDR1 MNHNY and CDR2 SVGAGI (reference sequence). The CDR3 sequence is CASSYGQGLQPQHF. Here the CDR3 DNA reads TGTGCCAGCAGTTACGGGCAGGGTTTGCAGCCCCAGCATTTT.

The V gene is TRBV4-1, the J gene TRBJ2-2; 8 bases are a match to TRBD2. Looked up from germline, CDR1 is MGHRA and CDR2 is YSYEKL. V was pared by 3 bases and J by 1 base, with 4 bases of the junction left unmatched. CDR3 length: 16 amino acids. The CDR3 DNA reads TGCGCCAGCAGCCACGGGCTAGCGGGGAACACCGGGGAGCTGTTTTTT. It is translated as CASSHGLAGNTGELFF.

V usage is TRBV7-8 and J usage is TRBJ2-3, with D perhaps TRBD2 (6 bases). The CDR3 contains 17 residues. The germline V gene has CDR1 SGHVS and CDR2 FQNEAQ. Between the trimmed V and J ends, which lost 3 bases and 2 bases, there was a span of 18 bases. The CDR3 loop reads CASSLGRDPGVTDTQYF. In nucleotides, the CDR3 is TGTGCCAGCAGCTTGGGACGTGATCCGGGGGTCACAGATACGCAGTATTTT.

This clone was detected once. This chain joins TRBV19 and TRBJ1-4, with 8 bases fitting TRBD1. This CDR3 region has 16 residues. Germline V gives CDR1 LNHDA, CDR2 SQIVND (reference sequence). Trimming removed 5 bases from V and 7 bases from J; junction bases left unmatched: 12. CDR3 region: CASSDDRGSEGEKLFF. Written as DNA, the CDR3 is TGTGCCAGTAGTGATGACAGGGGATCGGAGGGTGAAAAACTGTTTTTT.

CDR3 sequence: CASSLIGGGEKLFF. CDR3 in DNA: TGTGCCAGCAGCTTGATCGGGGGAGGGGAAAAACTGTTTTTT. The chain employs TRBV5-6 and TRBJ1-4; TRBD1 is a possible D gene (5 bases). The CDR3 length is 14 residues. V was pared by 1 base and J by 8 bases, with 12 bases between. Germline V gives CDR1 SGHDT, CDR2 YYEEEE.

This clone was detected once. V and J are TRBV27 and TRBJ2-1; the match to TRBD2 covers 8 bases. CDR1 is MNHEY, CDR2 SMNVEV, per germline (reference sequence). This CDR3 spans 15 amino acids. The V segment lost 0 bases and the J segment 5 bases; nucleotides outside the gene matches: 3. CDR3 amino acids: CASSLSAGGHNEQFF. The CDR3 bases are TGTGCCAGCAGTTTATCTGCGGGAGGACACAATGAGCAGTTCTTC.

The CDR3 DNA reads TGTGCCTGGAGTGTTCTTGGAGTTGCGGGGCCCCAGCATTTT. Translation: CAWSVLGVAGPQHF. The chain has TRBV30 and TRBJ1-5; no firm D call. In germline, CDR1 is GTSNPN, CDR2 SVGIG (reference sequence). The germline V and J ends were trimmed by 0 bases and 9 bases, with 15 bases remaining between them. The CDR3 contains 14 residues. Filled out from reference TRBV30 and TRBJ1-5, the complete variable domain reads SQTIHQWPATLVQPVGSPLSLECTVEGTSNPNLYWYRQAAGRGLQLLFYSVGIGQISSEVPQNLSASRPQDRQFILSSKKLLLSDSGFYLCAWSVLGVAGPQHFGDGTRLSIL.

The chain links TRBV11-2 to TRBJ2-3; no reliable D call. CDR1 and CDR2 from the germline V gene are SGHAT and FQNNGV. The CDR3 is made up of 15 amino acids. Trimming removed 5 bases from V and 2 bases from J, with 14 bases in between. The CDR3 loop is CASSITQNPTDTQYF. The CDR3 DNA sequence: TGTGCCAGCAGCATAACTCAAAACCCCACAGATACGCAGTATTTT. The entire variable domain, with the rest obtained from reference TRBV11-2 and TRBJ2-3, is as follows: EAGVAQSPRYKIIEKRQSVAFWCNPISGHATLYWYQQILGQGPKLLIQFQNNGVVDDSQLPKDRFSAERLKGVDSTLKIQPAKLEDSAVYLCASSITQNPTDTQYFGPGTRLTVL.

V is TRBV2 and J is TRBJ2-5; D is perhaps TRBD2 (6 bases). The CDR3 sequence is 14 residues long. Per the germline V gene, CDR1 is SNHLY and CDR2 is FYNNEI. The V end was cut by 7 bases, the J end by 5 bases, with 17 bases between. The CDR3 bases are TGTGCCAGCACCTTGGGGCGGGGAACGGAGACCCAGTACTTC. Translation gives CASTLGRGTETQYF.

CDR3 sequence: CASSNRDRVLYGYTF. Written as DNA, the CDR3 is TGTGCCAGCAGCAACCGCGACAGGGTACTCTATGGCTACACCTTC. The rearrangement joins TRBV3-1 (or the pseudogene TRBV3-2) to TRBJ1-2; TRBD1 agrees at 7 bases. The ends lost 5 bases at V and 4 bases at J; junction bases unmatched: 10. The CDR3 has 15 amino acids. Germline V lookup: CDR1 LGHDT, CDR2 YNNKEL (reference sequence).

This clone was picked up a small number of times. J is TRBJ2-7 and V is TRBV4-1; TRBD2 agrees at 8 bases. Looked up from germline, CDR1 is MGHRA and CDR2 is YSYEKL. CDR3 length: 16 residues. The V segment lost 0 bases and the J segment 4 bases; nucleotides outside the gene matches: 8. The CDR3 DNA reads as TGCGCCAGCAGCCAAGACATTACTAGCGGATTTTACGAGCAGTACTTC. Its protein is CASSQDITSGFYEQYF.

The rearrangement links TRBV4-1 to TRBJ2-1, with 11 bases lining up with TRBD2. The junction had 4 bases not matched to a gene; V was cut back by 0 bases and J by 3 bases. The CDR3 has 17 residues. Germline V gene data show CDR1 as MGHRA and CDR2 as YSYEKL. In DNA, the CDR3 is TGCGCCAGCAGCCAAGACCTAGCGGGAGGCCTCTACAATGAGCAGTTCTTC. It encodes CASSQDLAGGLYNEQFF.

The CDR3 is CASSDRRRIEQYF. CDR3 DNA sequence: TGTGCCAGCAGCGACCGACGGAGAATAGAGCAGTACTTC. The chain recombines TRBV5-6 with TRBJ2-7; D uncertain. Trimming took off 4 bases at V and 7 bases at J, with 15 bases between the two ends. The CDR3 totals 13 residues. Germline-derived CDR1 and CDR2 are SGHDT and YYEEEE.

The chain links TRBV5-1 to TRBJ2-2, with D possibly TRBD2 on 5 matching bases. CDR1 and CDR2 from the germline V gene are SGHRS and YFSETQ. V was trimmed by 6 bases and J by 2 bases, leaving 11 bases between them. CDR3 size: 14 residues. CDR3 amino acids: CASTGGGNTGELFF. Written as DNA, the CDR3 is TGCGCCAGCACCGGAGGCGGAAACACCGGGGAGCTGTTTTTT.

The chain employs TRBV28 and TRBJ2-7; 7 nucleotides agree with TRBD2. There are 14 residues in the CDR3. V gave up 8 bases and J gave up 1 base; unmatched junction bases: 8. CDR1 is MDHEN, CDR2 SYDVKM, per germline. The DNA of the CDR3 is TGTGCCAGCCGGGGGGTCTTAGGATCCTACGAGCAGTACTTC. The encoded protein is CASRGVLGSYEQYF.